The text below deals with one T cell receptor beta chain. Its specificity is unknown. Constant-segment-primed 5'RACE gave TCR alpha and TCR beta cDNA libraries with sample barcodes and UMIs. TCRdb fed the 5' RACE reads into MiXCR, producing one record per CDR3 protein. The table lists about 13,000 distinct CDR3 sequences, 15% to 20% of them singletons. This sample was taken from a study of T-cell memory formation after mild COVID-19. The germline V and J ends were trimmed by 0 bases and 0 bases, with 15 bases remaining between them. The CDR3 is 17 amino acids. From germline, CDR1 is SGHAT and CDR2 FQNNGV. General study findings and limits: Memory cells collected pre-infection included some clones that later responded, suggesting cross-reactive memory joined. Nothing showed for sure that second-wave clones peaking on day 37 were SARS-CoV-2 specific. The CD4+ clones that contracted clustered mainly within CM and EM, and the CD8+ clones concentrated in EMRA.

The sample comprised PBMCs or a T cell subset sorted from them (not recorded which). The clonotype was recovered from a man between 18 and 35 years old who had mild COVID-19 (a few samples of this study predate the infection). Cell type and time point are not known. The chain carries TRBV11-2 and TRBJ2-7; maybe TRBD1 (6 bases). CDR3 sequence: CASSLEKAKDSSYEQYF. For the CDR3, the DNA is TGTGCCAGCAGCTTAGAAAAGGCCAAGGACAGCTCCTACGAGCAGTACTTC.